The present T cell receptor (beta chain) was sequenced within a study of cytomegalovirus exposure and HLA in healthy donors. Study-level information: Across 350 to 500 genotyped donors, around 82% landed in the Caucasian-associated ancestry cluster.

Study conclusions and caveats: TCR beta V- and J-gene trimming was later associated with a missense DCLRE1C variant.

The germline V and J ends were trimmed by 4 bases and 5 bases, with 14 bases remaining between them. Germline V gives CDR1 LNHDA, CDR2 SQIVND (reference sequence). The CDR3 totals 14 residues. The study ran its PCR with 60 Vbeta and 13 Jbeta primers. Profiled with immunoSEQ multiplex PCR; TCRdb holds only in-frame clones, not every one. Of some 170,000 clones listed, roughly 76% are singletons. A word on this clone: The antigen is unknown.

The J gene is TRBJ1-1, the V gene TRBV19, with no clear D. This TCR came from a woman aged 45-65 years in good health and CMV-seronegative. The sequenced sample was PBMCs. In DNA form, the CDR3 reads TGTGCCAGTAGTAGTCAAAACCGGTGGACTGAAGCTTTCTTT. Translated, it gives CASSSQNRWTEAFF.